Detailed here is one T cell receptor beta chain. What it binds is unknown. These data are taken from a study of high-grade serous ovarian cancer treatment subgroups. The tumor samples were collected prior to definitive surgery or chemotherapy. Sequenced by immunoSEQ multiplex PCR; TCRdb stores in-frame clones only, minus some. This repertoire shows over 6,500 clones, roughly 76% found once; its top ten account for about 6.8%. Study-wide points: These tumor repertoires lack spatial information from bulk sequencing.

The source of this sequence is a human donor with high-grade serous ovarian cancer. Sequenced input: tumor tissue.

The CDR3 loop reads CASSELGSYGYTF. CDR3 bases: TGTGCCAGCAGTGAATTAGGCAGTTATGGCTACACCTTC. This sequence joins TRBV25-1 and TRBJ1-2; D remains unclear. The V end was cut by 1 base, the J end by 5 bases, with 8 bases between. CDR1 is MGHDK and CDR2 is SYGVNS in the germline V gene. This CDR3 contains 13 residues.